These 23 T cell receptor beta chains came from one sample sequenced in a study of T cells in Graves' hyperthyroidism and ophthalmopathy. Authors of the study amplified TCR beta CDR3 regions from RNA transcripts. HTBI primers were employed in a first-round RT-PCR of the TCR CDR3. TCRdb re-called the multiplex PCR reads with MiXCR, one entry per CDR3 protein. The data show a few hundred thousand distinct CDR3 sequences, about 15% seen once. Sequencing used blood. The receptors come from a woman aged 25 to 39 with Graves' ophthalmopathy.

This clonotype was recorded many times. This chain connects TRBV7-2 to TRBJ2-3, with 8 bases fitting TRBD1. Germline-derived CDR1 and CDR2 are SGHTA and FQGNSA. This CDR3 spans 14 amino acids. The V gene end was trimmed by 5 bases and the J gene end by 4 bases; junction bases not matched to a gene: 5. In nucleotides, the CDR3 is TGTGCCAGCAGCCCTGGACAGGGCGCAGATACGCAGTATTTT. Its protein product is CASSPGQGADTQYF. Together with reference TRBV7-2 and TRBJ2-3, the CDR3 gives the full variable domain: GAGVSQSPSNKVTEKGKDVELRCDPISGHTALYWYRQSLGQGLEFLIYFQGNSAPDKSGLPSDRFSAERTGGSVSTLTIQRTQQEDSAVYLCASSPGQGADTQYFGPGTRLTVL.

This clonotype was counted ten times or more. V is TRBV28 and J is TRBJ1-1; D unclear. CDR3 length: 11 amino acids. In germline, CDR1 is MDHEN, CDR2 SYDVKM. V was trimmed by 3 bases and J by 8 bases, leaving 7 bases between them. For the CDR3, the DNA is TGTGCCAGCAGTTTTGAGCGGGAAGCTTTCTTT. This sequence encodes CASSFEREAFF.

J is TRBJ2-2 and V is TRBV11-2; 11 bases map to TRBD2. Germline V gives CDR1 SGHAT, CDR2 FQNNGV. Trimming took 5 bases from V and 5 from J; bases not matched to a gene: 10. This CDR3 spans 17 amino acids. The CDR3 spells CASSRLSGGALTGELFF. CDR3 in DNA: TGTGCCAGCAGCCGACTTAGCGGGGGGGCCTTGACCGGGGAGCTGTTTTTT. The full variable domain, its missing parts supplied by reference TRBV11-2 and TRBJ2-2, is EAGVAQSPRYKIIEKRQSVAFWCNPISGHATLYWYQQILGQGPKLLIQFQNNGVVDDSQLPKDRFSAERLKGVDSTLKIQPAKLEDSAVYLCASSRLSGGALTGELFFGEGSRLTVL.

The table lists this clonotype with many counts. The chain recombines TRBV20-1 with TRBJ2-7, with 7 bases matching TRBD1. Losses at the gene ends were 3 bases for V and 5 bases for J; bases not matched to a gene: 13. The CDR3 runs 15 residues. Germline CDR1 and CDR2: DFQATT and SNEGSKA (reference sequence). CDR3 sequence: CSASRRAGGGDEQYF. The CDR3 nucleotides read TGCAGTGCTAGCCGTCGGGCAGGGGGTGGTGACGAGCAGTACTTC.

This clonotype showed up many times. CDR3 nucleotides: TGCAGTGCTAGGGACGATTGGAATTCACCCCTCCACTTT. Encoded protein: CSARDDWNSPLHF. This rearrangement joins TRBV20-1 to TRBJ1-6; D remains ambiguous. The CDR3 has 13 amino acids. With 3 bases removed from V and 7 bases from J, the gap between germline ends came to 10 bases. CDR1 is DFQATT and CDR2 is SNEGSKA in the germline V gene (reference sequence).

The table lists this clonotype with many counts. The chain carries TRBV2 and TRBJ2-2; TRBD1 aligns across 10 bases. This CDR3 is 13 amino acids long. V lost 8 bases to trimming and J lost 7 bases; unmatched junction nucleotides: 4. Germline CDR1 and CDR2: SNHLY and FYNNEI. CDR3 protein: CASWTGGNGELFF. The CDR3 DNA follows: TGTGCCAGCTGGACAGGGGGAAACGGGGAGCTGTTTTTT.

This clonotype was seen ten or more times. This sequence joins TRBV6-1 and TRBJ1-1; D ambiguous. Germline loops: CDR1 MNHNS, CDR2 SASEGT. V lost 3 bases, J lost 6 bases, and 11 bases lay in between. CDR3 size: 13 residues. In nucleotides, the CDR3 is TGTGCCAGCAGTGAGGTCGCCGTCTCTGAAGCTTTCTTT. Its translation is CASSEVAVSEAFF.

The gene calls are TRBV7-9 and TRBJ2-2; 9 positions match TRBD1. With V trimmed by 5 bases and J by 5 bases, 9 bases remained unmatched. Germline V gives CDR1 SEHNR, CDR2 FQNEAQ (reference sequence). This CDR3 has 16 residues. The CDR3 region is CASSQIPGQGTGELFF. CDR3 in DNA: TGTGCCAGCAGCCAAATCCCGGGACAGGGAACCGGGGAGCTGTTTTTT.

This clonotype was recorded at least ten times. The rearrangement links TRBV12-3 or TRBV12-4 to TRBJ1-3, with a weak D call TRBD1 (6 bases). The CDR3 length is 16 residues. Between the trimmed V and J ends, which lost 6 bases and 0 bases, there was a span of 15 bases. Here the CDR3 DNA reads TGTGCCAGCAGCCGCGTGGGGGCCAGCTCTGGAAACACCATATATTTT. Translation: CASSRVGASSGNTIYF.

There are many counts of this clonotype. The chain combines TRBV28 with TRBJ2-1; possibly TRBD2 for D (5 bases). In germline, CDR1 is MDHEN, CDR2 SYDVKM. The CDR3 loop spans 17 amino acids. Trimming shortened V by 1 base and J by 0 bases, and 13 bases separated the two germline ends. CDR3 DNA: TGTGCCAGCAGTTTATTGTCGCCCGCGGGCTCCTACAATGAGCAGTTCTTC. Residues: CASSLLSPAGSYNEQFF.

This sequence joins TRBV20-1 and TRBJ1-2; weak D call: TRBD1 (5 bases). The CDR3 contains 12 residues. CDR1 and CDR2 (germline): DFQATT, SNEGSKA (reference sequence). Between the trimmed V and J ends, which lost 1 base and 8 bases, there was a span of 11 bases. In nucleotides, the CDR3 is TGCAGTGCTAGAGTAGGGGTGGGCGGCTACACCTTC. Translated, it gives CSARVGVGGYTF.

This clonotype appeared once. The chain couples TRBV10-3 to TRBJ1-3, with no clear D. Trimming stripped 7 bases from V and 0 bases from J, with 10 bases between. The germline V gene has CDR1 ENHRY and CDR2 SYGVKD. CDR3 length: 14 amino acids. The CDR3 sequence: CAITETDSGNTIYF. CDR3 DNA sequence: TGTGCCATCACCGAAACGGACTCTGGAAACACCATATATTTT.

This rearrangement joins TRBV19 to TRBJ1-5; D is possibly TRBD1 (6 bases). The CDR3 sequence is 17 residues long. Germline-derived CDR1 and CDR2 are LNHDA and SQIVND (reference sequence). Between the trimmed V and J ends, which lost 3 bases and 1 base, there was a span of 16 bases. The CDR3 sequence is CASSMTLWGRSNQPQHF. The CDR3 DNA is TGTGCCAGTAGTATGACCCTGTGGGGGCGCAGCAATCAGCCCCAGCATTTT. Together with reference TRBV19 and TRBJ1-5, the CDR3 gives the full variable domain: DGGITQSPKYLFRKEGQNVTLSCEQNLNHDAMYWYRQDPGQGLRLIYYSQIVNDFQKGDIAEGYSVSREKKESFPLTVTSAQKNPTAFYLCASSMTLWGRSNQPQHFGDGTRLSIL.

The chain has TRBV19 and TRBJ2-3; 7 bases map to TRBD2. CDR3 length: 17 amino acids. J lost 4 bases, V lost 0 bases, and 10 bases had no gene match. Germline values: CDR1 LNHDA, CDR2 SQIVND (reference sequence). The CDR3 loop is CASSIDRGVGGADTQYF. The CDR3 DNA reads TGTGCCAGTAGTATAGACCGGGGGGTTGGTGGCGCAGATACGCAGTATTTT.

CDR3 sequence (DNA): TGTGCCAGCAGCTTATCTGGCAGTAACTCATATGGCTACACCTTC. Translated: CASSLSGSNSYGYTF. The gene calls are TRBV7-9 and TRBJ1-2, with D unresolved. Germline CDR1 is SEHNR and CDR2 is FQNEAQ (reference sequence). The CDR3 loop spans 15 amino acids. V lost 2 bases, J lost 5 bases, and 15 bases lay in between.

The V and J genes are TRBV20-1 and TRBJ2-6, with 8 nucleotides matching TRBD1. Trimming removed 6 bases from V and 2 bases from J; junction bases left unmatched: 3. This CDR3 spans 14 amino acids. Germline V gives CDR1 DFQATT, CDR2 SNEGSKA (reference sequence). The CDR3 DNA reads as TGCAGTGCAAGGACAGGGACTGGGGCCAACGTCCTGACTTTC. This translates into CSARTGTGANVLTF.

In this sample, this clonotype turned up many times. The gene calls are TRBV5-1 and TRBJ1-2; weak D call: TRBD1 (6 bases). This CDR3 comprises 13 residues. Trimming cost V 0 bases and J 7 bases, with 10 bases left between them. Germline V gene sequence: CDR1 SGHRS, CDR2 YFSETQ. This CDR3 reads CASSLGRGPGYTF. The CDR3 nucleotides are TGCGCCAGCAGCTTGGGCAGGGGTCCTGGCTACACCTTC.

This clonotype was seen ten or more times. V and J are TRBV3-1 and TRBJ1-3; 8 bases are shared with TRBD1. V was pared by 4 bases and J by 7 bases, with 18 bases of the junction left unmatched. Germline CDR1 reads LGHDT; CDR2 reads YNNKEL (reference sequence). This CDR3 has 18 amino acids. CDR3 DNA: TGTGCCAGCAGCCCACATTTCGACAGGGGAACCCTCTGGAACACCATATATTTT. This gives the protein CASSPHFDRGTLWNTIYF.

Points on this clonotype: This may stem from a read error, because a much larger clone lies one nucleotide away. This chain links TRBV7-2 with TRBJ2-2, with 7 nucleotides matching TRBD2. Per the germline V gene, CDR1 is SGHTA and CDR2 is FQGNSA. The CDR3 length is 16 residues. The CDR3 coding sequence is TGTGCCAGCAGCTTAGCCTTGTGGGGGGGGACCGGGGAGCCGTTTTTT. It codes for CASSLALWGGTGEPFF.

A remark on this clonotype: Germline is not matched at one junction end, which may reflect a read error. CDR3 amino acids: CASSQLMGTDMQYF. DNA for the CDR3: TGTGCCAGCAGCCAATTAATGGGCACCGATATGCAGTATTTT. V gene TRBV14 combines with J gene TRBJ2-3, with D uncertain. The CDR3 spans 14 residues. Germline CDR1 is SGHDN and CDR2 is FVKESK.

This clonotype appeared many times. This sequence joins TRBV12-3 or TRBV12-4 and TRBJ2-3; either TRBD1 or TRBD2 may supply D (5 bases each). The CDR3 consists of 14 residues. Trimming left V 3 bases short and J 8 bases short, with 15 bases between. The CDR3 bases are TGTGCCAGCAGTTTCGGGGCTACCGTGGCTACGCAGTATTTT. Residues: CASSFGATVATQYF.

This chain connects TRBV11-3 to TRBJ1-1; TRBD1 matches 7 bases. CDR3 length equals 15 residues. V trimming: 0 bases; J trimming: 6 bases; junction bases outside the gene matches: 7. CDR1 and CDR2 from the germline V gene are SGHNT and YENEEA. The CDR3 coding sequence is TGTGCCAGCAGCTTAGAAGGGGGCCTCGACCCTGAAGCTTTCTTT. It is translated as CASSLEGGLDPEAFF.

A few counts support this clonotype. The chain has TRBV6-1 and TRBJ2-2, with TRBD1 identical over 11 bases. CDR1 and CDR2 from the germline V gene are MNHNS and SASEGT. The V segment lost 5 bases and the J segment 6 bases; nucleotides outside the gene matches: 5. The CDR3 length is 15 residues. CDR3 coding DNA: TGTGCCAGCAGTACTGGACAGGGGGCGGCCGGGGAGCTGTTTTTT. Its translation is CASSTGQGAAGELFF.